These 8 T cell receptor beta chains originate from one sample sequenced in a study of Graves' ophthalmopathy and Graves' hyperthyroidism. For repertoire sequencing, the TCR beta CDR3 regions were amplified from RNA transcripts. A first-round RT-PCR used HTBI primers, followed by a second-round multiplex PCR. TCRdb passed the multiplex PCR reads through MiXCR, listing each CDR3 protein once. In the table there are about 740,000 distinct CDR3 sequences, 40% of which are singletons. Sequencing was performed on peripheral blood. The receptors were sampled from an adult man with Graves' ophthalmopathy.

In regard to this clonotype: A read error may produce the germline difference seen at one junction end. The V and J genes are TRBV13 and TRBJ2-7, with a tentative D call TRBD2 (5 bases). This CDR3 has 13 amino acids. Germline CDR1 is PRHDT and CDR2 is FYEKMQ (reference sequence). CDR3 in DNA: TGTGCCAGCAGCTCGGATGAAGGACTGACCCGGGACTTC. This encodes CASSSDEGLTRDF.

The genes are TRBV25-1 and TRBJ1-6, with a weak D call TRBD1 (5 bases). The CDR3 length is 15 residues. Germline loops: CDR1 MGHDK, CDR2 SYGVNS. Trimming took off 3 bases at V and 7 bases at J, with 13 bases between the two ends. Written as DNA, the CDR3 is TGTGCCAGCAGTGACGGGGCCGGCAACAATTCACCCCTCCACTTT. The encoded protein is CASSDGAGNNSPLHF.

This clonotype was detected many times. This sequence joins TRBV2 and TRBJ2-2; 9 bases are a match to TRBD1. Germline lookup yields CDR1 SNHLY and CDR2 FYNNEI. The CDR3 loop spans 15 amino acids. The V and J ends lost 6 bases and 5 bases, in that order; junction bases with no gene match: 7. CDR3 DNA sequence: TGTGCCAGCAGGAACAGGGGGCTGGGGACCGGGGAGCTGTTTTTT. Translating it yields CASRNRGLGTGELFF.

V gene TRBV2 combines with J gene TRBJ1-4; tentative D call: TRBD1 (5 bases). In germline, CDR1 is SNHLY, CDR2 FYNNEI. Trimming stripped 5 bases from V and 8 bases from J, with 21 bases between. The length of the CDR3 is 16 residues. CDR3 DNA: TGTGCCAGCAGTACCGGGACTAGATCCCAAGGGGAAAAACTGTTTTTT. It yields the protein CASSTGTRSQGEKLFF.

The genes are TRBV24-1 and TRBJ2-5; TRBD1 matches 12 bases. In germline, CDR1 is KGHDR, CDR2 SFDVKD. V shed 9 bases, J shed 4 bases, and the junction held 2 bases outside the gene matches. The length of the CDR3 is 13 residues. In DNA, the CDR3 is TGTGCCACCGGGACAGGGGGCATAGAGACCCAGTACTTC. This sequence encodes CATGTGGIETQYF.

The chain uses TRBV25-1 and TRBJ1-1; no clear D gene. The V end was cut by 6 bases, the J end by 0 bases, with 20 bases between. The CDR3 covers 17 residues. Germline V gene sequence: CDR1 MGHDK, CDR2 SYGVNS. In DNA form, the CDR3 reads TGTGCCAGCAGCCCCCGCCCTCCCCTGGGCATGAACACTGAAGCTTTCTTT. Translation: CASSPRPPLGMNTEAFF. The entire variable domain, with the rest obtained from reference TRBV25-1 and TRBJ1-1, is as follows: EADIYQTPRYLVIGTGKKITLECSQTMGHDKMYWYQQDPGMELHLIHYSYGVNSTEKGDLSSESTVSRIRTEHFPLTLESARPSHTSQYLCASSPRPPLGMNTEAFFGQGTRLTVV.

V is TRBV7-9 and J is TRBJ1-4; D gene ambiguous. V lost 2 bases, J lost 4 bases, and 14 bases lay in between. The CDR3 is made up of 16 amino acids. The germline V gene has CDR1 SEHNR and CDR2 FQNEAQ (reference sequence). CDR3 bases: TGTGCCAGCAGCTTACACCTAGGCCAGTTTAATGAAAAACTGTTTTTT. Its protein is CASSLHLGQFNEKLFF.

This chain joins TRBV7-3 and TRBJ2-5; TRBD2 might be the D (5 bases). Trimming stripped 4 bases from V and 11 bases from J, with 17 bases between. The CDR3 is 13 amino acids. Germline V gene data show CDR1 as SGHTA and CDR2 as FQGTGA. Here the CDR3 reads CASSSEDRDEQYF. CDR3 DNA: TGTGCCAGCAGCTCGGAGGATCGGGATGAGCAGTACTTC. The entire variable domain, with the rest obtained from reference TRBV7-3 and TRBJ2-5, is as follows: GAGVSQTPSNKVTEKGKYVELRCDPISGHTALYWYRQSLGQGPEFLIYFQGTGAADDSGLPNDRFFAVRPEGSVSTLKIQRTERGDSAVYLCASSSEDRDEQYFGPGTRLLVL.